The T cell receptor beta chain described here comes from a study of blood T cell repertoires in COVID-19. Study information: Italy, Spain and the United States were the sources of the convalescent and acute COVID-19 samples.

V lost 3 bases and J lost 7; bases outside the gene matches: 13. CDR3 size: 19 residues. Germline-derived CDR1 and CDR2 are LNHDA and SQIVND (reference sequence). Measured with immunoSEQ multiplex PCR; TCRdb has only the in-frame clones, and not every one. The data hold approximately 77,000 clones, with about 87% observed a single time. Source material: peripheral blood. The chain recombines TRBV19 with TRBJ2-3; 16 positions match TRBD2. This TCR derives from a man between 45 and 60 years old with active COVID-19. The CDR3: CASSMFLLPGLAGGNTQYF. The CDR3, as DNA: TGTGCCAGTAGTATGTTCCTGCTCCCGGGACTAGCGGGGGGGAATACGCAGTATTTT.